The clone carrying this T cell receptor (beta chain) came up many times. The antigen is not known. The CDR3 loop spans 16 amino acids. In germline, CDR1 is MNHEY, CDR2 SMNVEV (reference sequence). V was clipped by 4 bases and J by 2 bases, with 17 bases between them. RNA transcripts gave rise to amplified TCR beta CDR3 regions. HTBI primers were employed in a first-round RT-PCR of the TCR CDR3. TCRdb reprocessed the multiplex PCR reads via MiXCR and lists one record per CDR3 protein. Among roughly 660,000 distinct CDR3 sequences listed, 17% were seen once. The data belong to a study of T cells in Graves' hyperthyroidism and ophthalmopathy. Study-wide points: Researchers found most expanded thyroid clonotypes above 0.001 in blood as well.

An absence of ophthalmopathy progression within 18 months meant stable Graves' hyperthyroidism. Reasons for excluding patients were uncontrolled infection, other autoimmune disease, pregnancy or lactation. This chain joins TRBV27 and TRBJ2-5; perhaps TRBD2 as D (6 bases). Sequenced: blood. The receptor's source is a man aged 50 or older with Graves' hyperthyroidism. The CDR3 DNA is TGTGCCAGCAGTTCCATTCTGGGGGGTGGACAAGAGACCCAGTACTTC. Translated: CASSSILGGGQETQYF.